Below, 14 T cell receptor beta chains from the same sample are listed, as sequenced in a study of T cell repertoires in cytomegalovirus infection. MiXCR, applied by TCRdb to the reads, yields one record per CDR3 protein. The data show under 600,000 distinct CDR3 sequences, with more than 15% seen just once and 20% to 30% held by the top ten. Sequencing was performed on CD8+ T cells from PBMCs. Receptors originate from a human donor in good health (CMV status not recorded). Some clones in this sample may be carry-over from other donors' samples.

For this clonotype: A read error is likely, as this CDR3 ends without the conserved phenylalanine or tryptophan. Written as DNA, the CDR3 is TGTGCCAGCAGTGAACGGACAGGCGGCTACAATGAGCAGTTCTTA. Protein product: CASSERTGGYNEQFL. The chain employs TRBV27 and TRBJ2-1; 7 bases map to TRBD1. The CDR3 contains 15 residues. Germline V gives CDR1 MNHEY, CDR2 SMNVEV (reference sequence). V lost 5 bases to trimming and J lost 3 bases; unmatched junction nucleotides: 7.

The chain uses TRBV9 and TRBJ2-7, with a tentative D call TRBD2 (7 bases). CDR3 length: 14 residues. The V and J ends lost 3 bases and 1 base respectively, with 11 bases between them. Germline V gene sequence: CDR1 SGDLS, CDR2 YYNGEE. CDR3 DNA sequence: TGTGCCAGCAGCGAGGGGGGGGAATCCTACGAGCAGTACTTC. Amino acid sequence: CASSEGGESYEQYF.

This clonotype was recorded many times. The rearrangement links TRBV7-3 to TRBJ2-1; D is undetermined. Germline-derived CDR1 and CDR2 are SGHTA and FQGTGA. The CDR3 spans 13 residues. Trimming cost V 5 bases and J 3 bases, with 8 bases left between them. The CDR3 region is CASSQSNYNEQFF. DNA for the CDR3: TGTGCCAGCAGCCAATCAAACTACAATGAGCAGTTCTTC.

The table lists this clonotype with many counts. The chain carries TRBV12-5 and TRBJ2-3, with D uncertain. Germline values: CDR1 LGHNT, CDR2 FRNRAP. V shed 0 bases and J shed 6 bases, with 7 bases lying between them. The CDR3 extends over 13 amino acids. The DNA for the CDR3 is TGTGCTAGTGGTTTGGTCTCAAGGGATACGCAGTATTTT. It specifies CASGLVSRDTQYF.

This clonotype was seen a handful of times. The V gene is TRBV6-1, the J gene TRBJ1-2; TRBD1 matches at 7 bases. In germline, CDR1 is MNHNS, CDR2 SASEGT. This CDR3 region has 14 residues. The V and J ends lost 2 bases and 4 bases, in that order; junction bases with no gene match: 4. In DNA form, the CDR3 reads TGTGCCAGCAGTGAATTAGGGGACAGCTATGGCTACACCTTC. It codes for CASSELGDSYGYTF.

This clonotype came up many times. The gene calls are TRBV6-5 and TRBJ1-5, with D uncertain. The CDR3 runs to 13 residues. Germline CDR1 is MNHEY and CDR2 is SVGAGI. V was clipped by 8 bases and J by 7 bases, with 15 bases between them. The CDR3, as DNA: TGTGCCAGCGCTTCCGGGTCGTGGCAGCCCCAGCATTTT. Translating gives CASASGSWQPQHF.

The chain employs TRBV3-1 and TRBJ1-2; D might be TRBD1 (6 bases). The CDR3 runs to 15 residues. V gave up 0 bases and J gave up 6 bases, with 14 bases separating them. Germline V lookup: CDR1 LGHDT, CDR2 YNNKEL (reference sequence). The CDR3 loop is CASSQDWGQGHGYTF. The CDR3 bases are TGTGCCAGCAGCCAAGATTGGGGGCAGGGCCATGGCTACACCTTC.

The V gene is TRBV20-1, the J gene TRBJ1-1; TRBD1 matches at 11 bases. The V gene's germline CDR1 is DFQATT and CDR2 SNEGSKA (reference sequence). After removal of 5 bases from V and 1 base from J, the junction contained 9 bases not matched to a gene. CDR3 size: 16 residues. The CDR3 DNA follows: TGCAGTGCTGGCGCGGACAGGGGGCGAGAGAACACTGAAGCTTTCTTT. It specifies CSAGADRGRENTEAFF.

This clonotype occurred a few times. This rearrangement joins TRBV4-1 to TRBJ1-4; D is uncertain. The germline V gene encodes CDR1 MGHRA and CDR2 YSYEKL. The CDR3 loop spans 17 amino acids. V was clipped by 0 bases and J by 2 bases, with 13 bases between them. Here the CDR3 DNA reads TGCGCCAGCAGCCAAGATGGAGGGCCTGTTACTAATGAAAAACTGTTTTTT. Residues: CASSQDGGPVTNEKLFF.

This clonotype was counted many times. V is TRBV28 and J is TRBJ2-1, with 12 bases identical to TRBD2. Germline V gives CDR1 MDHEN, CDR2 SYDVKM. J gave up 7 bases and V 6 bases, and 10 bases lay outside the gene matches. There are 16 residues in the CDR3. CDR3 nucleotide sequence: TGTGCCAGCAGCCCGCCTAGCGGGAGGGCGAGGAATGAGCAGTTCTTC. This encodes CASSPPSGRARNEQFF.

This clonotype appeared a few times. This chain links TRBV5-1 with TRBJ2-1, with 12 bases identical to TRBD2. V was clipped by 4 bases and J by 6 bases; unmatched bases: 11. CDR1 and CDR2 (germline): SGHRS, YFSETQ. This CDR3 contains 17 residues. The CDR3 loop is CASSTGLAGQLPNEQFF. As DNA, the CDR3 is TGCGCCAGCAGCACCGGACTAGCGGGACAACTACCCAATGAGCAGTTCTTC.

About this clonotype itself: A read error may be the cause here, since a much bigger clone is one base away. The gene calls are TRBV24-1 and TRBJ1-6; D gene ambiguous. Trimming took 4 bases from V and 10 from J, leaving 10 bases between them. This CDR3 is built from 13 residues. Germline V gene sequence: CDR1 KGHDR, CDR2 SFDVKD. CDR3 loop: CATSEMESSPLHF. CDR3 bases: TGTGCCACCAGTGAGATGGAAAGCTCACCCCTCCACTTT.

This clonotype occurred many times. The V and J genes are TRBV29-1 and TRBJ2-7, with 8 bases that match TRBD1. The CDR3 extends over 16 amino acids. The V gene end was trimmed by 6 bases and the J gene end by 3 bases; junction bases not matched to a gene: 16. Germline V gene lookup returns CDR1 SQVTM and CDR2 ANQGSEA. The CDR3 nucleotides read TGCAGCGTCGATTTAACAGGACAGGGTAGTTTCTACGAGCAGTACTTC. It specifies CSVDLTGQGSFYEQYF.

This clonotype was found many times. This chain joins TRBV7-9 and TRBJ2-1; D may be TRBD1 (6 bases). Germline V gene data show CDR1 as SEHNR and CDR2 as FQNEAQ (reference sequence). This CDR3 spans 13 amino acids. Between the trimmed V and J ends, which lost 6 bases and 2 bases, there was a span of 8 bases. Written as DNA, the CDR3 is TGTGCCAGCAGGGACAGCCCCTACAATGAGCAGTTCTTC. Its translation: CASRDSPYNEQFF.